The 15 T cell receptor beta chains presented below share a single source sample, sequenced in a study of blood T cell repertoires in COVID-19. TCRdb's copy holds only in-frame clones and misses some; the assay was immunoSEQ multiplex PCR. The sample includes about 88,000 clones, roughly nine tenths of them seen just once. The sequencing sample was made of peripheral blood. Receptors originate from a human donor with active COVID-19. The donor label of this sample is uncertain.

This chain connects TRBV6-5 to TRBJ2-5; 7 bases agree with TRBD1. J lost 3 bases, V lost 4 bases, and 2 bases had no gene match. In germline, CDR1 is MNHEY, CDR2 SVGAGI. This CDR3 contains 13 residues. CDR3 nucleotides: TGTGCCAGCAGTTCGCAGGGGGAAGAGACCCAGTACTTC. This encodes CASSSQGEETQYF.

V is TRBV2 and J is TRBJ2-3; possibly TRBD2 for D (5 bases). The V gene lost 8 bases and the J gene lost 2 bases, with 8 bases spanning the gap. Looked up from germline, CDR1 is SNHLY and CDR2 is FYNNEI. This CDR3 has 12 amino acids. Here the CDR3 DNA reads TGTGCCAGCCTGCGGGCCACAGATACGCAGTATTTT. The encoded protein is CASLRATDTQYF.

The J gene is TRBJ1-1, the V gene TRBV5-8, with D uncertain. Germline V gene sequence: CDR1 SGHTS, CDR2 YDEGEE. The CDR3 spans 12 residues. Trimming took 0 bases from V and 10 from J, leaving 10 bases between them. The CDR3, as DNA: TGTGCCAGCAGCTTGGGCAGTCTGGTAGCTTTCTTT. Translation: CASSLGSLVAFF.

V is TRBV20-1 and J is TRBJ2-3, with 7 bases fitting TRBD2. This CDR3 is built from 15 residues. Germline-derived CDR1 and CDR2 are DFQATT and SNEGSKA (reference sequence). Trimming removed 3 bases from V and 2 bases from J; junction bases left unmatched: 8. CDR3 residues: CSASILAGSTDTQYF. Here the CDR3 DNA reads TGCAGTGCTAGTATCTTAGCGGGTTCCACAGATACGCAGTATTTT.

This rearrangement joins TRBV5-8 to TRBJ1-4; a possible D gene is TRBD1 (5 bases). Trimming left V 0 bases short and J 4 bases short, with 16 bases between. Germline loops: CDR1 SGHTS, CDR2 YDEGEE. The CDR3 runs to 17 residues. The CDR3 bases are TGTGCCAGCAGCTTGGGGCCTACCGGGACTGGTAATGAAAAACTGTTTTTT. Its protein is CASSLGPTGTGNEKLFF. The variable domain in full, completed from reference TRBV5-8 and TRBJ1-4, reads EAGVTQSPTHLIKTRGQQATLRCSPISGHTSVYWYQQALGLGLQFLLWYDEGEERNRGNFPPRFSGRQFPNYSSELNVNALELEDSALYLCASSLGPTGTGNEKLFFGSGTQLSVL.

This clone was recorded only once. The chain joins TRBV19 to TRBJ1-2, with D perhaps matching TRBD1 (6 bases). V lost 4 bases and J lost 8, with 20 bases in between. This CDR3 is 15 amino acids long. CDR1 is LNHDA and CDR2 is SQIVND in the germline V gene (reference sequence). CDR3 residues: CASSTLGGAVIGYTF. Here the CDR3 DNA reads TGTGCCAGTAGTACGTTGGGGGGGGCTGTCATCGGCTACACCTTC.

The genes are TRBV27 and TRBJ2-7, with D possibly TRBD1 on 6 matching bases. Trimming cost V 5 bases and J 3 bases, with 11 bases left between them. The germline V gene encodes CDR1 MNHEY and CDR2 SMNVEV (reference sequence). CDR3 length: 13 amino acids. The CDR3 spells CASSPRQVYEQYF. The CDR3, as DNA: TGTGCCAGCAGTCCCCGACAGGTCTACGAGCAGTACTTC.

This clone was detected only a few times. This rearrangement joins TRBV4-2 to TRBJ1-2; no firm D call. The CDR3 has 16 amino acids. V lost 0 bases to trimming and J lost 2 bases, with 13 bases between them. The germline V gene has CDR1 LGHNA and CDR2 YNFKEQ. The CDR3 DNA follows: TGTGCCAGCAGCCAAGACCACAGCCCCCGAAACTATGGCTACACCTTC. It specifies CASSQDHSPRNYGYTF.

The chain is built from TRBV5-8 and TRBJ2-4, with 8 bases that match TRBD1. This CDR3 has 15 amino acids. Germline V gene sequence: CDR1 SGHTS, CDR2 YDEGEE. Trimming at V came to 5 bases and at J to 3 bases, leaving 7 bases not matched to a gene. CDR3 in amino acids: CASSFRGRDKNIQYF. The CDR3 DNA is TGTGCCAGCAGTTTCAGGGGGCGCGACAAAAACATTCAGTACTTC.

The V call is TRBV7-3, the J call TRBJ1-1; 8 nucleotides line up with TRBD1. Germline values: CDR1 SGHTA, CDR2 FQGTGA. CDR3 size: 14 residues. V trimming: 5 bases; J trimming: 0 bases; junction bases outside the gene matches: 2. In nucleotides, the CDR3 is TGTGCCAGCAGCCCACAGGGGGTGAACACTGAAGCTTTCTTT. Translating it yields CASSPQGVNTEAFF.

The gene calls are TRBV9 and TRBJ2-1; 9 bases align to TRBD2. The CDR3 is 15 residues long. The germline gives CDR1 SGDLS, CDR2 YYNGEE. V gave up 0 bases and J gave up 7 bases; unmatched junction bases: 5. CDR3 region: CASSVAGLAMNEQFF. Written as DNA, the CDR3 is TGTGCCAGCAGCGTAGCAGGACTAGCGATGAATGAGCAGTTCTTC.

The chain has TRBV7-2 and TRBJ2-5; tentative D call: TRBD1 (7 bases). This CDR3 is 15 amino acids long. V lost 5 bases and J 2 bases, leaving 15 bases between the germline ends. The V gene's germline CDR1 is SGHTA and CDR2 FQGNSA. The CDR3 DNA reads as TGTGCCAGCAGCCCCCAGACAGGGAGGCAAGAGACCCAGTACTTC. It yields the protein CASSPQTGRQETQYF.

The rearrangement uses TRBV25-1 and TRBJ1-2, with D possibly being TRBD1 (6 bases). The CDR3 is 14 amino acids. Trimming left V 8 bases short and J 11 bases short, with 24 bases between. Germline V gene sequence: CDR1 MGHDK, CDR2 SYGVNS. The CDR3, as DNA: TGTGCCAGCTCCCCTGGGGGGGGGCCTCCTCCTTACACCTTC. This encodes CASSPGGGPPPYTF.

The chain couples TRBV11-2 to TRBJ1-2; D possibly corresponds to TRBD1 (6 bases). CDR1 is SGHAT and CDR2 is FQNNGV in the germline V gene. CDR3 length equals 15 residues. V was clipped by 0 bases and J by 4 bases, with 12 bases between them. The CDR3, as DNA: TGTGCCAGCAGCTTAGATCCAGGGGATACCTATGGCTACACCTTC. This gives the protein CASSLDPGDTYGYTF.

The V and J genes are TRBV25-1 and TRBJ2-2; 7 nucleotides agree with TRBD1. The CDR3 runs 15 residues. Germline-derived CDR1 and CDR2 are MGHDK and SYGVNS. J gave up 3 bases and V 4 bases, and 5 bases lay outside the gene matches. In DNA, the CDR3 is TGTGCCAGCAGTGTGCAGGGGGTAGACACCGGGGAGCTGTTTTTT. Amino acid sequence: CASSVQGVDTGELFF.